This TCR beta chain was identified during a study of T cells in Graves' hyperthyroidism and ophthalmopathy. This clonotype was counted ten times or more. RNA transcripts were the template for amplifying TCR beta CDR3 regions. A first-round RT-PCR of the TCR CDR3 used the HTBI primer set. TCRdb used MiXCR to reprocess the multiplex PCR reads, holding one entry per CDR3 protein. The data show 300,000 to 500,000 distinct CDR3 sequences, more than 12% seen once. This CDR3 is built from 13 residues. V lost 7 bases, J lost 1 base, and 1 base stayed unmatched. Germline CDR1 reads DFQATT; CDR2 reads SNEGSKA (reference sequence). Graves' hyperthyroidism is called stable when ophthalmopathy does not progress within 18 months. Diagnosis rested on symptoms, serum thyroxine and TRAb, thyroid ultrasound, and orbital computed tomography.

Sequences were obtained from blood. This rearrangement joins TRBV20-1 to TRBJ2-3; 11 positions match TRBD2. This receptor was obtained from a woman aged 25 to 39 with Graves' hyperthyroidism. CDR3 protein: CSVAGGRTDTQYF. The CDR3 nucleotides read TGCAGTGTAGCGGGAGGGCGCACAGATACGCAGTATTTT.